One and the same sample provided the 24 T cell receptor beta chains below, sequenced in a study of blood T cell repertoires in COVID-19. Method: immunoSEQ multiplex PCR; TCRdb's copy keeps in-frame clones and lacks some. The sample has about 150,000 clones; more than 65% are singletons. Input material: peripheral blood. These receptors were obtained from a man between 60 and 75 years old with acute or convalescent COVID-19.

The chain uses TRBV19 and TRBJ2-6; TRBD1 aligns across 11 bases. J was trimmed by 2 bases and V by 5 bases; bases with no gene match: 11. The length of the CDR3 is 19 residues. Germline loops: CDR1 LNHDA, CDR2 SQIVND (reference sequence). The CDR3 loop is CASSLITGTGGAGANVLTF. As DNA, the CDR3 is TGTGCCAGTAGTCTCATCACCGGGACAGGGGGGGCTGGGGCCAACGTCCTGACTTTC.

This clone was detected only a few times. The CDR3 is CASLRGKGRLRGNQPQHF. CDR3 DNA sequence: TGTGCCAGCCTACGTGGGAAGGGGCGATTACGTGGCAATCAGCCCCAGCATTTT. The chain uses TRBV27 and TRBJ1-5; D is possibly TRBD1 (5 bases). CDR1 is MNHEY, CDR2 SMNVEV, per germline (reference sequence). The CDR3 is 18 residues long. Trimming cost V 8 bases and J 2 bases, with 25 bases left between them.

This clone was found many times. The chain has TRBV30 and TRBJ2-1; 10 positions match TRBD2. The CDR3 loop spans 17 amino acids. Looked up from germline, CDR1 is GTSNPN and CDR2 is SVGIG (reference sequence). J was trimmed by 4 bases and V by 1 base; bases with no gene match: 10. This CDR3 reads CAWSAKGGTSVYNEQFF. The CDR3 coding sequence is TGTGCCTGGAGTGCAAAAGGCGGGACTAGCGTTTACAATGAGCAGTTCTTC.

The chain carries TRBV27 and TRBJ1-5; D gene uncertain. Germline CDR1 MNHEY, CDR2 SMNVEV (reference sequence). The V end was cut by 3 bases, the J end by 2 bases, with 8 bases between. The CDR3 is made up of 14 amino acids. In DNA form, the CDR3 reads TGTGCCAGCAGTTTCTTTGGAGGCAATCAGCCCCAGCATTTT. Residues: CASSFFGGNQPQHF.

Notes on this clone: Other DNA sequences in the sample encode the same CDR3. The CDR3 is CASSLDRNYGYTF. In nucleotides, the CDR3 is TGTGCCAGCAGTTTAGACAGAAACTATGGCTACACCTTC. The V gene is TRBV28, the J gene TRBJ1-2, with D possibly being TRBD1 (5 bases). Germline-derived CDR1 and CDR2 are MDHEN and SYDVKM. The CDR3 length is 13 residues. Trimming cost V 2 bases and J 2 bases, with 6 bases left between them.

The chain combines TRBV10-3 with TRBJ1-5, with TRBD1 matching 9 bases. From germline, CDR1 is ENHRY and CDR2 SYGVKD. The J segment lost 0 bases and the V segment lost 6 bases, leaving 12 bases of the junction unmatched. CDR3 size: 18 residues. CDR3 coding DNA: TGTGCCATCAGCAGTCCCGGGACAGGGACCTATAGCAATCAGCCCCAGCATTTT. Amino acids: CAISSPGTGTYSNQPQHF.

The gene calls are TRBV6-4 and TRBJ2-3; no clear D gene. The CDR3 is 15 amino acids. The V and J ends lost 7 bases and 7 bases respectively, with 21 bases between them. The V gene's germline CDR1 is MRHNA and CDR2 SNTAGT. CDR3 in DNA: TGTGCCAGCATCCCGTGCGGAGTAAGGATGAATACGCAGTATTTT. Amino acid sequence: CASIPCGVRMNTQYF.

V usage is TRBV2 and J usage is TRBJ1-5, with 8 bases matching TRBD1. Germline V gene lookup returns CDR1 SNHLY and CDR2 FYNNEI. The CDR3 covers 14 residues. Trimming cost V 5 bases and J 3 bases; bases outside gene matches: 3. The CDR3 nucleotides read TGTGCCAGCAGTCAACAGGGGGACAATCAGCCCCAGCATTTT. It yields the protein CASSQQGDNQPQHF.

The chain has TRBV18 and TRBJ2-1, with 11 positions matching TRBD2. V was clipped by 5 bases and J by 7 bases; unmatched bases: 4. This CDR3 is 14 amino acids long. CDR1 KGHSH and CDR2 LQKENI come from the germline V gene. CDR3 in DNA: TGTGCCAGCTCATCGACTAGCGGGAAGAATGAGCAGTTCTTC. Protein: CASSSTSGKNEQFF.

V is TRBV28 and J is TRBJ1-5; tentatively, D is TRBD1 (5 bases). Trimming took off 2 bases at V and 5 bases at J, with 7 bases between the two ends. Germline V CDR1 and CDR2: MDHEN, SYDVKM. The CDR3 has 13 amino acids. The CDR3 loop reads CASSLGTYQPQHF. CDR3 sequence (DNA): TGTGCCAGCAGTTTAGGGACTTATCAGCCCCAGCATTTT.

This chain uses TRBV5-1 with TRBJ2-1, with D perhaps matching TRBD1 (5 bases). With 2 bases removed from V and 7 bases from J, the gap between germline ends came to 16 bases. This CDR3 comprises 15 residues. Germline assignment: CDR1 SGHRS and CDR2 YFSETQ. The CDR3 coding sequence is TGCGCCAGCAGCTTAATTTTGGGGCACAAGAATGAGCAGTTCTTC. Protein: CASSLILGHKNEQFF.

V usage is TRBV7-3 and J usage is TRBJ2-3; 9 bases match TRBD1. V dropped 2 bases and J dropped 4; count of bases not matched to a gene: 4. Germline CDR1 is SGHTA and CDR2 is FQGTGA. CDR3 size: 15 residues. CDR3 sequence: CASSLGGQGPDTQYF. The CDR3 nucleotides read TGTGCCAGCAGCTTAGGGGGACAGGGCCCAGATACGCAGTATTTT.

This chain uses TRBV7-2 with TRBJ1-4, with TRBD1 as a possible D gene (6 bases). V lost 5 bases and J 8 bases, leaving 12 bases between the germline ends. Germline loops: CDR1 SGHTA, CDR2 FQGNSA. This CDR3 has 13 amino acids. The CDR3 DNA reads TGTGCCAGCAGCACGGGACATCGGGAAAAACTGTTTTTT. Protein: CASSTGHREKLFF.

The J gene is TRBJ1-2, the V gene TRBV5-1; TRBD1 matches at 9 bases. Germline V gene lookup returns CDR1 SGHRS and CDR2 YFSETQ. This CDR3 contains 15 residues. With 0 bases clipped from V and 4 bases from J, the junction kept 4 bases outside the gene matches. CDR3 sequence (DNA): TGCGCCAGCAGCTTGGAGGACAGGGGATTCTATGGCTACACCTTC. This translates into CASSLEDRGFYGYTF.

The CDR3 DNA reads TGTGCCAGCAGCCAAGATAGCGGGGGGAGCTCCTACAATGAGCAGTTCTTC. It is translated as CASSQDSGGSSYNEQFF. The chain combines TRBV3-1 (or the pseudogene TRBV3-2) with TRBJ2-1, with TRBD2 matching over 10 bases. With V trimmed by 0 bases and J by 0 bases, 2 bases remained unmatched. The CDR3 sequence is 17 residues long. Per germline, CDR1 LGHDT and CDR2 YNNKEL (reference sequence).

This CDR3 reads CASSYSMSGSYYGYTF. Written as DNA, the CDR3 is TGTGCCAGCAGTTACTCGATGTCAGGGTCATACTATGGCTACACCTTC. The gene calls are TRBV6-5 and TRBJ1-2; weak D call: TRBD1 (5 bases). CDR1 is MNHEY and CDR2 is SVGAGI in the germline V gene. The CDR3 contains 16 residues. Between the trimmed V and J ends, which lost 0 bases and 3 bases, there was a span of 14 bases.

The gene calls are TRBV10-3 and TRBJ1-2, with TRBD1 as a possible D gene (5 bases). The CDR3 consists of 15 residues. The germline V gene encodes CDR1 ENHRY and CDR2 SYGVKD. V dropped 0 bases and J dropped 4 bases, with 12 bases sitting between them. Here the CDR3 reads CAISESGGGPYGYTF. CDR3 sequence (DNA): TGTGCCATCAGTGAGTCTGGGGGGGGTCCCTATGGCTACACCTTC.

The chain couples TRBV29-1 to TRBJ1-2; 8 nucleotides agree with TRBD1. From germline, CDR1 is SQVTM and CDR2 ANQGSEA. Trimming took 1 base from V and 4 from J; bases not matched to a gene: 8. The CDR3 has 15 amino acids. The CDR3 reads CSVEVRGQGGYGYTF. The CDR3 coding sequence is TGCAGCGTTGAAGTTAGAGGACAGGGTGGCTATGGCTACACCTTC. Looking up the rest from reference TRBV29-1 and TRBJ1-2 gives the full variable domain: SAVISQKPSRDICQRGTSLTIQCQVDSQVTMMFWYRQQPGQSLTLIATANQGSEATYESGFVIDKFPISRPNLTFSTLTVSNMSPEDSSIYLCSVEVRGQGGYGYTFGSGTRLTVV.

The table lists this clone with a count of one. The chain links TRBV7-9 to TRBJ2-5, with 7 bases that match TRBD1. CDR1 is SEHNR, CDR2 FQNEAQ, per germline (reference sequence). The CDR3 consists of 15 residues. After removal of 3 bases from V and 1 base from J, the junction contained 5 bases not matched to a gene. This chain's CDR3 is CASSFHRQGQETQYF. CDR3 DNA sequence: TGTGCCAGCAGCTTCCACAGACAGGGCCAAGAGACCCAGTACTTC.

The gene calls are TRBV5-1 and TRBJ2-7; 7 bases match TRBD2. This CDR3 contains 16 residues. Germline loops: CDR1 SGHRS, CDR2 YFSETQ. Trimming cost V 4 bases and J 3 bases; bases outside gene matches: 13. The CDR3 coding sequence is TGCGCCAGCAGCACGGGGGGAGGCGGGACCCGCTACGAGCAGTACTTC. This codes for CASSTGGGGTRYEQYF.

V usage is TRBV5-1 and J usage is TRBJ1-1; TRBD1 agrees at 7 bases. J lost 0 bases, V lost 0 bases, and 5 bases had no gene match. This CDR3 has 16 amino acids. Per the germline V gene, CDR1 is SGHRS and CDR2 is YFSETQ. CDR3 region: CASSLVPGGMNTEAFF. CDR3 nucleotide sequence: TGCGCCAGCAGCTTGGTACCAGGGGGTATGAACACTGAAGCTTTCTTT. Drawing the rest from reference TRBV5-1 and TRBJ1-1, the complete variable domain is KAGVTQTPRYLIKTRGQQVTLSCSPISGHRSVSWYQQTPGQGLQFLFEYFSETQRNKGNFPGRFSGRQFSNSRSEMNVSTLELGDSALYLCASSLVPGGMNTEAFFGQGTRLTVV.

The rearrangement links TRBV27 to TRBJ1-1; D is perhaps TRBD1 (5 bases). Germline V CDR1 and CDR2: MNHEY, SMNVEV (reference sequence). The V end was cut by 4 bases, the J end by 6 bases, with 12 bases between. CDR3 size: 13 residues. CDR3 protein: CASSSSGGAEAFF. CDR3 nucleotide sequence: TGTGCCAGCAGTTCCTCGGGGGGAGCTGAAGCTTTCTTT.

The CDR3 DNA reads TGTGCCAGCAGCTTAGTCACAGCCTCAACTAATGAAAAACTGTTTTTT. Its protein is CASSLVTASTNEKLFF. The J gene is TRBJ1-4, the V gene TRBV7-9; unclear D gene. The CDR3 is 16 amino acids. CDR1 and CDR2 (germline): SEHNR, FQNEAQ (reference sequence). The germline V and J ends were trimmed by 1 base and 0 bases, with 9 bases remaining between them.

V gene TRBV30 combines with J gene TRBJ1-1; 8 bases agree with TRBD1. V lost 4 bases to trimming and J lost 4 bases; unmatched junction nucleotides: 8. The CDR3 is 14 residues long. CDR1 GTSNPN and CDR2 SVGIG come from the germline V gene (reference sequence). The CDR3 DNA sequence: TGTGCCTGGACCGGACAGGGATGGGGCACTGAAGCTTTCTTT. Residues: CAWTGQGWGTEAFF.